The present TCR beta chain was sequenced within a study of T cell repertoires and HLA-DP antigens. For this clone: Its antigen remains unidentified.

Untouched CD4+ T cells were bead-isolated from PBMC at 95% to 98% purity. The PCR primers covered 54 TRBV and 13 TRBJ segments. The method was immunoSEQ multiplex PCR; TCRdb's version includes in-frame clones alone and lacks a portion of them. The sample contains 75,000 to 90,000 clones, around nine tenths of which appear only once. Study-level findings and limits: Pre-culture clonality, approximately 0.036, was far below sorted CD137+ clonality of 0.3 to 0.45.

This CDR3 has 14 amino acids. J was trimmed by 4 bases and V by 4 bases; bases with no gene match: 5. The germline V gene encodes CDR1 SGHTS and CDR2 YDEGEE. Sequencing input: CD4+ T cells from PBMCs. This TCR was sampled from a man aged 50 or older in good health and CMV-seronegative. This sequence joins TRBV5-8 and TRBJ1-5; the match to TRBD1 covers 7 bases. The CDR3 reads CASSGGQPNQPQHF. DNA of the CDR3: TGTGCCAGCAGCGGGGGACAGCCGAATCAGCCCCAGCATTTT.